These T cell receptor beta chains were read from a single sample in a study of T-cell reconstitution after alpha-beta-depleted transplantation in children. TCRdb fed the PCR reads into MiXCR, producing one record per CDR3 protein. The sample gives some 220,000 distinct CDR3 sequences, 8.5% to 10% of which show up once; roughly 6.2% is in the top ten. Sequencing used PBMCs from the stem cell graft donor, obtained from the stem cell graft. All receptors come from a human donor who donated a stem cell graft to a child with acute lymphoblastic leukemia. The CDR3 runs from the conserved cysteine through the conserved F or W. D genes are given only for firm matches. Size values are once, few and many counts, or a class for expanded clones, and some rows have none.

TRBJ2-3,.,TRBV4-3,TRBD2,TGCGCCAGCAGCCAAGGGTTTGTCCGGCGGGGGGGAACAGATACGCAGTATTTT,CASSQGFVRRGGTDTQYF
TRBJ2-1,many,TRBV12-3/TRBV12-4,.,TGTGCCAGCAGTTTATATGGGGGGAATGAGCAGTTCTTC,CASSLYGGNEQFF
TRBJ2-7,few,TRBV12-3/TRBV12-4,TRBD1,TGTGCCAGCAGTTTAAGCCCGGGACAGGGAAGGCAGTACTTC,CASSLSPGQGRQYF
TRBJ2-5,.,TRBV4-2,.,TGTGCCAGCAGCCCCGGGCTCCTACACGAGACCCAGTACTTC,CASSPGLLHETQYF
TRBJ2-1,few,TRBV7-8,.,TGTGCCAGCAGCCAGAAACGGGGACTCTTAAACAATGAGCAGTTCTTC,CASSQKRGLLNNEQFF
TRBJ1-4,.,TRBV11-2,TRBD1,TGTGCCAGCAGCTTGGATGGACAGGTTGATGAAAAACTGTTTTTT,CASSLDGQVDEKLFF
TRBJ2-1,many,TRBV7-2,.,TGTGCCAGCAGCTTAGTTGCGGGGAGTCACAATGAGCAGTTCTTC,CASSLVAGSHNEQFF
TRBJ2-5,few,TRBV3-1,.,TGTGCCAGCAGCCAAGGAGAGATCGGACTGCAAGAGACCCAGTACTTC,CASSQGEIGLQETQYF
TRBJ2-3,.,TRBV5-1,.,TGCGCCAGCAGCTTGGTGGAGGGGAGCACAGATACGCAGTATTTT,CASSLVEGSTDTQYF
TRBJ2-2,many,TRBV5-1,.,TGCGCCAGCAGCTTGGACGTATCGAACACCGGGGAGCTGTTTTTT,CASSLDVSNTGELFF
TRBJ1-6,many,TRBV7-2,.,TGTGCCAGCCGCTCGGGGGGCACCTATAATTCACCCCTCCACTTT,CASRSGGTYNSPLHF
TRBJ2-5,many,TRBV5-1,TRBD2,TGCGCCAGCAGCCTTGGGACTATACAAGAGACCCAGTACTTC,CASSLGTIQETQYF
TRBJ2-1,many,TRBV12-3/TRBV12-4,.,TGTGCCAGCAGACAGGGTACGGGTGAGCAGTTCTTC,CASRQGTGEQFF
TRBJ2-3,many,TRBV12-3/TRBV12-4,.,TGTGCCAGCAGTTTGGGTGTAGTAGGGGCGGATACGCAGTATTTT,CASSLGVVGADTQYF
TRBJ2-2,few,TRBV18,TRBD1,TGTGCCAGCTCAACCTACAGGGGAACGAACACCGGGGAGCTGTTTTTT,CASSTYRGTNTGELFF
TRBJ1-1,.,TRBV7-8,.,TGTGCCAGCAGTCCTACCAACAGGATCAGTGAAGCTTTCTTT,CASSPTNRISEAFF
TRBJ2-1,many,TRBV20-1,TRBD1,TGCAGTGCTAAGGCGGGGACAGGGGGCTTTGAGCAGTTCTTC,CSAKAGTGGFEQFF
TRBJ2-1,few,TRBV7-2,TRBD2,TGTGCCAGCAGCCTCCGGGGGGGCCTCAATGAGCAGTTCTTC,CASSLRGGLNEQFF
TRBJ2-7,few,TRBV7-9,.,TGTGCCAGCAGCACCCATAACGAGCAGTACTTC,CASSTHNEQYF
TRBJ1-1,few,TRBV5-1,TRBD1,TGCGCCAGCAGCCCCGGACAGGGTTGGACTGAAGCTTTCTTT,CASSPGQGWTEAFF
TRBJ2-6,.,TRBV11-2,TRBD2,TGTGCCAGCAGCTTAGTACTAGCGGGGAGCTCTGGGGCCAACGTCCTGACTTTC,CASSLVLAGSSGANVLTF
TRBJ2-2,.,TRBV20-1,TRBD1,TGCAGTGCTTATAACCCCGCAGGGGGCACCGGGGAGCTGTTTTTT,CSAYNPAGGTGELFF
TRBJ2-1,many,TRBV29-1,TRBD1,TGCAGCTCCGGGGACAGGGGTAGTTGGAATGAGCAGTTCTTC,CSSGDRGSWNEQFF
TRBJ2-5,many,TRBV7-2,TRBD1,TGTGCCAGCAGCTTAGTTGGGACAGGGATCGGCGAGACCCAGTACTTC,CASSLVGTGIGETQYF
TRBJ1-1,few,TRBV20-1,TRBD1,TGCAGTGCTGGTCGACAGGGAATGGACACTGAAGCTTTCTTT,CSAGRQGMDTEAFF
TRBJ1-1,.,TRBV10-1,TRBD1,TGCGCCAGCAGTGAATCCGGGACAGGTGAAGCTTTCTTT,CASSESGTGEAFF
TRBJ1-5,many,TRBV5-1,.,TGCGCCAGCAGCTTGGAGCCAGGGCAAGGTCAGCCCCAGCATTTT,CASSLEPGQGQPQHF
TRBJ2-2,many,TRBV4-2,TRBD1,TGTGCCAGCAGCCAGGGACAGGGGGCCACGAACACCGGGGAGCTGTTTTTT,CASSQGQGATNTGELFF
TRBJ2-3,many,TRBV5-1,.,TGCGCCAGCAGCTTGGGGACTAAGGATACGCAGTATTTT,CASSLGTKDTQYF
TRBJ1-1,few,TRBV19,.,TGTGCCAGTAGTATAGGGGCCCGACCTCACCCGAACACTGAAGCTTTCTTT,CASSIGARPHPNTEAFF
TRBJ2-2,few,TRBV6-5,TRBD1,TGTGCCAGCAGTTCGGGACAGGGGAAGCCGGCCGGGGAGCTGTTTTTT,CASSSGQGKPAGELFF
TRBJ2-7,.,TRBV6-5,.,TGTGCCAGCAGTTACCTAAGGGAAGCCTACGAGCAGTACTTC,CASSYLREAYEQYF
TRBJ1-4,many,TRBV5-5,.,TGTGCCAGCAGCATGGGGTCACAGGAAACTGAAAAACTGTTTTTT,CASSMGSQETEKLFF
TRBJ2-1,many,TRBV4-2,.,TGTGCCAGCGGCATGAGCGGCGAGCAGTTCTTC,CASGMSGEQFF
TRBJ2-1,.,TRBV12-3/TRBV12-4,.,TGTGCCAGCAGTCACGGGGGCATAGGGGCCCCCCGTGAGCAGTTCTTC,CASSHGGIGAPREQFF
TRBJ1-2,few,TRBV19,TRBD1,TGTGCCGGACAGACAGGGAATGATGGCTACACCTTC,CAGQTGNDGYTF
TRBJ2-5,.,TRBV5-4,TRBD2,TGTGCCAGCAGCTTGGCCGGGGGGGCCAGAGAGACCCAGTACTTC,CASSLAGGARETQYF
TRBJ2-5,few,TRBV12-3/TRBV12-4,.,TGTGCCAGCAGTTTAGTGCCAGCTCAAGAGACCCAGTACTTC,CASSLVPAQETQYF
TRBJ2-3,many,TRBV30,TRBD1,TGTGCCGGAAAAGGGGGCCTCTCCCGTTCCGATACGCAGTATTTT,CAGKGGLSRSDTQYF
TRBJ2-5,few,TRBV27,.,TGTGCCAGCAGTCTTACCCCGGGGATGAACAAAGAGACCCAGTACTTC,CASSLTPGMNKETQYF
TRBJ1-1,.,TRBV10-3,.,TGTGCCTTACGAGTCCTACGGCGGACTGAAGCTTTCTTT,CALRVLRRTEAFF
TRBJ1-5,few,TRBV20-1,.,TGCAGTGCTAGAGCCCGGGGGCGCTGGGGCAATCAGCCCCAGCATTTT,CSARARGRWGNQPQHF
TRBJ2-5,.,TRBV19,.,TGTGCCAGTAGTCCTTGGACCGAGGAGACCCAGTACTTC,CASSPWTEETQYF
TRBJ1-1,few,TRBV3-1,.,TGTGCCAGCAGCCTACGGGTTTCACGGCGGGGCACTGAAGCTTTCTTT,CASSLRVSRRGTEAFF
TRBJ2-1,many,TRBV29-1,TRBD2,TGCAGCGTCACCGGAGTTAGAGCGGGGGCCGACAATGAGCAGTTCTTC,CSVTGVRAGADNEQFF
TRBJ2-1,many,TRBV10-2,TRBD2,TGCGCCAGCAGTGTGGACGGGGGGACCTACAATGAGCAGTTCTTC,CASSVDGGTYNEQFF
TRBJ1-3,many,TRBV7-6,.,TGTGCCAGCAGCTTAAATGGGGGATCTGGAAACACCATATATTTT,CASSLNGGSGNTIYF
TRBJ2-3,many,TRBV6-5,TRBD2,TGTGCCAGCAGTTTCTTAGCGGGGGTCACAGATACGCAGTATTTT,CASSFLAGVTDTQYF
TRBJ2-7,few,TRBV13,TRBD1,TGTGCCAGCAGCCAGGACAGGTCTTACTCCTACGAGCAGTACTTC,CASSQDRSYSYEQYF
TRBJ1-5,.,TRBV3-1,.,TGTGCCAGCAGCCAACGGGGGGCAGGCGGCAATCATCCCCAGCATTTT,CASSQRGAGGNHPQHF
TRBJ2-3,medium-sized,TRBV5-1,TRBD1,TGCGCCAGCAGCTTGGAAGTCGGGACAGGGTTCACAGATACGCAGTATTTT,CASSLEVGTGFTDTQYF
TRBJ2-3,few,TRBV15,.,TGTGCCACCAGCAGAGATTCACTTTTAGATACGCAGTATTTT,CATSRDSLLDTQYF
TRBJ1-2,many,TRBV29-1,TRBD1,TGCAGCGGCAACGACAGGGAATATGGCTACACCTTC,CSGNDREYGYTF
TRBJ2-7,many,TRBV18,TRBD1,TGTGCCAGCTCACCGGGACAGGGGATATACGAGCAGTACTTC,CASSPGQGIYEQYF
TRBJ1-2,.,TRBV6-6,.,TGTGCCAGCAGTTACGCTAACTATGGCTACACCTTC,CASSYANYGYTF